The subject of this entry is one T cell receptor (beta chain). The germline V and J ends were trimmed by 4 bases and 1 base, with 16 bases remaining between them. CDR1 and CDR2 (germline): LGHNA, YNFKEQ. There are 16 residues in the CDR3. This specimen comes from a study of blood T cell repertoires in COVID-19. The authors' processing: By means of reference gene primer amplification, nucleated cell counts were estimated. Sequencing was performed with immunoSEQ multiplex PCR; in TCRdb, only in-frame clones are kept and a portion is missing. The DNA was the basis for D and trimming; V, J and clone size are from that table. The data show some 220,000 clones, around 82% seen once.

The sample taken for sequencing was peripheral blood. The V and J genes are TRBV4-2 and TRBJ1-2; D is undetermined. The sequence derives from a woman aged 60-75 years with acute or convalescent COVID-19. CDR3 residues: CASSLPRKEINYGYTF. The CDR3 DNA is TGTGCCAGCAGCCTACCCAGGAAAGAGATTAACTATGGCTACACCTTC.